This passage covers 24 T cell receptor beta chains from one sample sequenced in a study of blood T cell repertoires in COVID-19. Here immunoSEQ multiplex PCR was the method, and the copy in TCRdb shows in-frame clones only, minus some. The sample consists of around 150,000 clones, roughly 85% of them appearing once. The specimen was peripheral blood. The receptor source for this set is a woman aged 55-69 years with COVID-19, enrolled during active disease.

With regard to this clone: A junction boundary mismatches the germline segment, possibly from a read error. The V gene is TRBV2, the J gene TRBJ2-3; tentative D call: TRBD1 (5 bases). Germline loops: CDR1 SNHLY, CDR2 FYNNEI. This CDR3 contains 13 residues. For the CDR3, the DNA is TGTGCCAGCAATAGGGGTAGCCACGACTCCTTCTTTTTT. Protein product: CASNRGSHDSFFF.

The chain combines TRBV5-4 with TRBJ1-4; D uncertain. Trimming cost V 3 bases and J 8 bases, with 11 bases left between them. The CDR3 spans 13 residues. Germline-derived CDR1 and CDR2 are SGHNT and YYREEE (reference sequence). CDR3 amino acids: CASSSPSGEKLFF. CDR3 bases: TGTGCCAGCAGCTCGCCTAGTGGCGAAAAACTGTTTTTT. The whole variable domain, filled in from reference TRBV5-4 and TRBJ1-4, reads ETGVTQSPTHLIKTRGQQVTLRCSSQSGHNTVSWYQQALGQGPQFIFQYYREEENGRGNFPPRFSGLQFPNYSSELNVNALELDDSALYLCASSSPSGEKLFFGSGTQLSVL.

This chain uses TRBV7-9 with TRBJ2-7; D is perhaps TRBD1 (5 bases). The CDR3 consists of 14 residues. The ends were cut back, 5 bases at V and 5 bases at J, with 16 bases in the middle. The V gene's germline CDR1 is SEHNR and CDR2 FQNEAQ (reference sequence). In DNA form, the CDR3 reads TGTGCCAGCAGCCCCACCGACAGACTGAACGAGCAGTACGTC. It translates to CASSPTDRLNEQYV.

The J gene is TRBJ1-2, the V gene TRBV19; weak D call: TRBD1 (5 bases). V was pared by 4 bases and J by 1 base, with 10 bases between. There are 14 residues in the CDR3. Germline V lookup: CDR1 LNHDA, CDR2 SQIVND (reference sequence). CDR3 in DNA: TGTGCCAGTAGTAAAACGGACATTAACTATGGCTACACCTTC. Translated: CASSKTDINYGYTF.

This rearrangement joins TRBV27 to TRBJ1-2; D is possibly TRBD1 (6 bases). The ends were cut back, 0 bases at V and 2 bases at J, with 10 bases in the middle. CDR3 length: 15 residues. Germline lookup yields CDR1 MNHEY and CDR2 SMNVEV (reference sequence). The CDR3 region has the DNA TGTGCCAGCAGTTTATCGATGGACAGAAACTATGGCTACACCTTC. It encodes CASSLSMDRNYGYTF.

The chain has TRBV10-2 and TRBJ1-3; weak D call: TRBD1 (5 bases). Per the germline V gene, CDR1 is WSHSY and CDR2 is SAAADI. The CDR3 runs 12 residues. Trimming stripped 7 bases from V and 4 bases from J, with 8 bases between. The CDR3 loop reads CASTGAGNTIYF. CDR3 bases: TGCGCCAGCACTGGGGCCGGAAACACCATATATTTT.

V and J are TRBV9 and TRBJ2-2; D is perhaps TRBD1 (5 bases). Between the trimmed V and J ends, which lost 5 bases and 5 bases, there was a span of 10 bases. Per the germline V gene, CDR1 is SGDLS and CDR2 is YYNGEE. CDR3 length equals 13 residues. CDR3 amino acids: CASSGQGTGELFF. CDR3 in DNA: TGTGCCAGCAGTGGGCAGGGAACCGGGGAGCTGTTTTTT.

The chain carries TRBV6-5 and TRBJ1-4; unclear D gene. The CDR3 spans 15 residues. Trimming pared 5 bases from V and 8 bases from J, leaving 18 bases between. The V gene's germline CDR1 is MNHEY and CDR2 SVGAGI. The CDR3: CASSPLGRLGEKLFF. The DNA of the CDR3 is TGTGCCAGCAGTCCACTAGGCAGGTTAGGGGAAAAACTGTTTTTT.

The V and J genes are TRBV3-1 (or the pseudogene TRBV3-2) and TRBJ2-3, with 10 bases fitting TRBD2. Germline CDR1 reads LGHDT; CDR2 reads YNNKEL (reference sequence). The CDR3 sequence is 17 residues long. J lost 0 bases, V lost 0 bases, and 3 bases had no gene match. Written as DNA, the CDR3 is TGTGCCAGCAGCCAAGATCTAGCGGGGGCCAGCACAGATACGCAGTATTTT. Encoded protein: CASSQDLAGASTDTQYF.

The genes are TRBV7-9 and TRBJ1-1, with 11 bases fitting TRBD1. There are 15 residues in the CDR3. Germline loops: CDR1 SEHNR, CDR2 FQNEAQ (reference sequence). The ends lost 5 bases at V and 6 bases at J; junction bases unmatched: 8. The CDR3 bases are TGTGCCAGCAGCGAGGACAGGGGGCTAGGAGCTGAAGCTTTCTTT. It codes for CASSEDRGLGAEAFF.

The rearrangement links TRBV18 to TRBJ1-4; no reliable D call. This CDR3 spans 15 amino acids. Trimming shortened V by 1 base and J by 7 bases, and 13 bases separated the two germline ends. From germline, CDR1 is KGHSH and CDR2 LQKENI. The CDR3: CASSPLGEYSEKLFF. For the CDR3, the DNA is TGTGCCAGCTCACCACTCGGGGAGTATAGTGAAAAACTGTTTTTT.

The CDR3 is CASSLGTGLRTDTQYF. CDR3 nucleotides: TGTGCCAGCAGTTTGGGGACCGGACTACGCACAGATACGCAGTATTTT. The V gene is TRBV11-2, the J gene TRBJ2-3, with a tentative D call TRBD2 (6 bases). Germline lookup yields CDR1 SGHAT and CDR2 FQNNGV. There are 16 residues in the CDR3. V dropped 6 bases and J dropped 1 base, with 17 bases sitting between them.

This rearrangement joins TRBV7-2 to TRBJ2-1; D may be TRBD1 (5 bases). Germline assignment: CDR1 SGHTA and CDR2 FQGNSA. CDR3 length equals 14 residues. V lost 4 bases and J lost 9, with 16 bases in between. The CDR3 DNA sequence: TGTGCCAGCAGCTACGATATAGGGGTCGGTGAGCAGTTCTTC. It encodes CASSYDIGVGEQFF.

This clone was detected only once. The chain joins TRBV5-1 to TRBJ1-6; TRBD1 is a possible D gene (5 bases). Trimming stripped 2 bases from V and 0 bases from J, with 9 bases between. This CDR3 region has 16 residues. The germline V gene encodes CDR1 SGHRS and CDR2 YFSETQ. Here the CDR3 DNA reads TGCGCCAGCAGCTTAAGACAGAGCTCCTATAATTCACCCCTCCACTTT. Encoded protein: CASSLRQSSYNSPLHF.

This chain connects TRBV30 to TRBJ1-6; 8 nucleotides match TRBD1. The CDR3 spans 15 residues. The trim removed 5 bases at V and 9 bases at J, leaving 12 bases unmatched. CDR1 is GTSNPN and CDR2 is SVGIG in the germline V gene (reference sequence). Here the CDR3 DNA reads TGTGCCTGGGGTGAAACGACAGGGGTGCGTTCACCCCTCCACTTT. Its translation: CAWGETTGVRSPLHF.

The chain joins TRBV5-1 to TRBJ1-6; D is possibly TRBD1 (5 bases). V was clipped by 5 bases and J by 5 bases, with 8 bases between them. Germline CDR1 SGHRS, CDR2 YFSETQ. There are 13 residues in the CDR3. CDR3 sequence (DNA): TGCGCCAGCAGACGGGGGGATAATTCACCCCTCCACTTT. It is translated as CASRRGDNSPLHF. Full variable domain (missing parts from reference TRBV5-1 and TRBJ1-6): KAGVTQTPRYLIKTRGQQVTLSCSPISGHRSVSWYQQTPGQGLQFLFEYFSETQRNKGNFPGRFSGRQFSNSRSEMNVSTLELGDSALYLCASRRGDNSPLHFGNGTRLTVT.

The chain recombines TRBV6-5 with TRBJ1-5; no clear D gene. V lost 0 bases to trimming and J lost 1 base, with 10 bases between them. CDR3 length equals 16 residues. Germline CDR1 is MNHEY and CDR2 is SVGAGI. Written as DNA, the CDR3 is TGTGCCAGCAGTTACTCCTCTCGGGGAAGCAATCAGCCCCAGCATTTT. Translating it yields CASSYSSRGSNQPQHF.

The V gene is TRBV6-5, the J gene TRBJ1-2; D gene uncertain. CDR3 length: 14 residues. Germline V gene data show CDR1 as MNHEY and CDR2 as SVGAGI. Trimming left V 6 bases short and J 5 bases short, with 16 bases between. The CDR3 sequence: CASSRKGLSYGYTF. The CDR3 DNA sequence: TGTGCCAGCAGCCGAAAAGGACTTTCTTATGGCTACACCTTC.

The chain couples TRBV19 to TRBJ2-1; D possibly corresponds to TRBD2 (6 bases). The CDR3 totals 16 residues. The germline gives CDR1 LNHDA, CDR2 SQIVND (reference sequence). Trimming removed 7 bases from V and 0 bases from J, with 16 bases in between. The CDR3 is CASTPRGVSSYNEQFF. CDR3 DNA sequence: TGTGCCAGTACCCCTCGCGGGGTAAGCTCCTACAATGAGCAGTTCTTC. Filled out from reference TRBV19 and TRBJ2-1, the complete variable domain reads DGGITQSPKYLFRKEGQNVTLSCEQNLNHDAMYWYRQDPGQGLRLIYYSQIVNDFQKGDIAEGYSVSREKKESFPLTVTSAQKNPTAFYLCASTPRGVSSYNEQFFGPGTRLTVL.

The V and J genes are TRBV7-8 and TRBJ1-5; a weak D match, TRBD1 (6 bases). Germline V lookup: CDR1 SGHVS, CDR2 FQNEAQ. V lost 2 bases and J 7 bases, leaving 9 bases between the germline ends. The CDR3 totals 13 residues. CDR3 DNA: TGTGCCAGCAGCTTATCAGGGGTGCAGCCCCAGCATTTT. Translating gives CASSLSGVQPQHF. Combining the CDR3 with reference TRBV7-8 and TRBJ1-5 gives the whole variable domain GAGVSQSPRYKVAKRGQDVALRCDPISGHVSLFWYQQALGQGPEFLTYFQNEAQLDKSGLPSDRFFAERPEGSVSTLKIQRTQQEDSAVYLCASSLSGVQPQHFGDGTRLSIL.

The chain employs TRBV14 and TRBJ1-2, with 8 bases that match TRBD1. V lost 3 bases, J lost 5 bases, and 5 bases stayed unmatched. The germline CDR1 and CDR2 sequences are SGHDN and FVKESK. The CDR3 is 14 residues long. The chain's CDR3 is CASSQDREAYGYTF. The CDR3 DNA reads TGTGCCAGCAGCCAGGACAGGGAAGCTTATGGCTACACCTTC.

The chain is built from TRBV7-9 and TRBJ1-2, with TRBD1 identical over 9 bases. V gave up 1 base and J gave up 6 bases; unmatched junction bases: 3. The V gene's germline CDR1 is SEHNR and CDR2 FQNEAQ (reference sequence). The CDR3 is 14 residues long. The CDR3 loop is CASSLGTGGNGYTF. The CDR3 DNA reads TGTGCCAGCAGCTTAGGAACAGGGGGCAATGGCTACACCTTC.

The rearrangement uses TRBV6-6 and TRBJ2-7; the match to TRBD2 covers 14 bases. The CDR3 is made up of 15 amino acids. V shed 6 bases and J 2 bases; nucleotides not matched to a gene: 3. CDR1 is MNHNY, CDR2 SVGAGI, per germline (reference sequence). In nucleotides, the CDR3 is TGTGCCAGCAGCCCGGGACTAGCGGGGGCCTACGAGCAGTACTTC. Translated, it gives CASSPGLAGAYEQYF.

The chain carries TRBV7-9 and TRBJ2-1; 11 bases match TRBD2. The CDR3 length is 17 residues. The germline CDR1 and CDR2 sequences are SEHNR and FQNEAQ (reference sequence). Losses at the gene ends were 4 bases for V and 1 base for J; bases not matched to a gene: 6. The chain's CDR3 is CASSSLAGGGSYNEQFF. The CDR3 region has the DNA TGTGCCAGCAGCTCGTTAGCGGGAGGGGGATCCTACAATGAGCAGTTCTTC.